One TCR beta chain is described in this entry. V lost 0 bases and J 4 bases, leaving 8 bases between the germline ends. CDR1 is MNHNY and CDR2 is SVGAGI in the germline V gene (reference sequence). The CDR3 covers 14 residues. This sample was taken from a study of T cell responses to AZD1222 COVID-19 vaccine. This table comes from immunoSEQ multiplex PCR, and its TCRdb copy is limited to in-frame clones, with some not included. The sample carries about 150,000 clones, 91% recorded once. This chain connects TRBV6-6 to TRBJ2-3; D gene unclear. The sequences come from peripheral blood, collected on day 0 of AZD1222 vaccination. The TCR comes from an adult in good health. CDR3 in amino acids: CASSYSPWADTQYF. The CDR3 coding sequence is TGTGCCAGCAGTTACTCCCCTTGGGCAGATACGCAGTATTTT.